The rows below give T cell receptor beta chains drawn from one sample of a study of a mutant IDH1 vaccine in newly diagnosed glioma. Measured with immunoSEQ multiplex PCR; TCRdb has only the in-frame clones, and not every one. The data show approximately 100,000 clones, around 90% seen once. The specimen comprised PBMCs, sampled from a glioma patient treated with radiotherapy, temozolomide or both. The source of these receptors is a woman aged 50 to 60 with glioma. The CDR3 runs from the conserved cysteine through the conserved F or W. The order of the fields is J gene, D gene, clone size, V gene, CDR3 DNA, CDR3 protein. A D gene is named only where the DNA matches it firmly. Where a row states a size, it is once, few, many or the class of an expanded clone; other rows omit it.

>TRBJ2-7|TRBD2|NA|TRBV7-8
TGTGCCAGCAGCCTGGCGGCGCGGGGGAGCTCCTACGAGCAGTACTTC
CASSLAARGSSYEQYF
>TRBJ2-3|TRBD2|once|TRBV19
TGTGCCAGTAGTCCGACTAGCGGGAGTGATACGCAGTATTTT
CASSPTSGSDTQYF
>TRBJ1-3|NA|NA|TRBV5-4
TGTGCCAGCAGCCGAGACAGGCCGAGCTCTGGAAACACCATATATTTT
CASSRDRPSSGNTIYF
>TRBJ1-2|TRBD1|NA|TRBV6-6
TGTGCCAGCAGCCACCGGACAGGGAACGGCTACACCTTC
CASSHRTGNGYTF
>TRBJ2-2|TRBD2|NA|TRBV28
TGTGCCAGCAGTTCCTGGACTAGCGGGAGTTGGAACACCGGGGAGCTGTTTTTT
CASSSWTSGSWNTGELFF
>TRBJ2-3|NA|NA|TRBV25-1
TGTGCCAGCAGTCTCAGGGTTGCAGATACGCAGTATTTT
CASSLRVADTQYF
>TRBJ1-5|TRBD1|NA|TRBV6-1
TGTGCCAGCAGTGAGGGACAGGGAGGGTATCAGCCCCAGCATTTT
CASSEGQGGYQPQHF
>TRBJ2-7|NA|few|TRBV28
TGTGCCAGCAGTCCTGGCTACGAGCAGTACTTC
CASSPGYEQYF
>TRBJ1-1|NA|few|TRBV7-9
TGTGCCAGCAGCTTAGTCACCCGTGGCACTGAAGCTTTCTTT
CASSLVTRGTEAFF
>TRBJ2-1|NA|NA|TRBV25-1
TGTGCCAGCAGTGAAGGGTTCGGCAATGAGCAGTTCTTC
CASSEGFGNEQFF
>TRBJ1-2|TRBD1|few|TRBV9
TGTGCCAGCAGCGGCCAGGGACAGGGGGTGATTAACTATGGCTACACCTTC
CASSGQGQGVINYGYTF
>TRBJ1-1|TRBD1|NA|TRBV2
TGTGCCAGCAGAAGACAGGGGACGAACACTGAAGCTTTCTTT
CASRRQGTNTEAFF
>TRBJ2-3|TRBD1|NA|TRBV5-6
TGTGCCAGCAGCACGGGACAGGGGGACACAGATACGCAGTATTTT
CASSTGQGDTDTQYF
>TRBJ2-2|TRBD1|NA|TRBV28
TGTGCCAGCAGTCCTCGGACAGGGAACACCGGGGAGCTGTTTTTT
CASSPRTGNTGELFF
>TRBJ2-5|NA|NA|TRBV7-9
TGTGCCAGCAGCTTAAGCGGGGAGACCCAGTACTTC
CASSLSGETQYF
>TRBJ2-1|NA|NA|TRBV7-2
TGTGCCAGCAGCCCCTACATTTACAATGAGCAGTTCTTC
CASSPYIYNEQFF
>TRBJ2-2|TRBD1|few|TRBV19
TGTGCCAGTAAACAGGACAGGGCCACCGGGGAGCTGTTTTTT
CASKQDRATGELFF
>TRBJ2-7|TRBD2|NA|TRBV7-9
TGTGCCAGCAGCTTAAGCGGGAGTACCTACGAGCAGTACTTC
CASSLSGSTYEQYF
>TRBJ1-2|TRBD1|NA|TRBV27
TGTGCCAGCAGTTTATCAGCCACAGGGGGCGGGGGCTACACCTTC
CASSLSATGGGGYTF
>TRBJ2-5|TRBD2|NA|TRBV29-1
TGCAGCGTTGCACTAGCGGGAGGAGAGGAGACCCAGTACTTC
CSVALAGGEETQYF
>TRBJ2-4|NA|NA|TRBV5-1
TGCGCCAGCATGGGAGGATCCTCAGGGGACATTCAGTACTTC
CASMGGSSGDIQYF
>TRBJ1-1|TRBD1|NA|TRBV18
TGTGCCAGCTCACCGGGACAGGGGGTCACTGAAGCTTTCTTT
CASSPGQGVTEAFF
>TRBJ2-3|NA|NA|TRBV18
TGTGCCAGCTCACCTCCGTCTAGCACAGATACGCAGTATTTT
CASSPPSSTDTQYF
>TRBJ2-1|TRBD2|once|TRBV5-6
TGTGCCAGCAGCGGCGCTCTAGCGGGGTGGGGCGCCTACAATGAGCAGTTCTTC
CASSGALAGWGAYNEQFF
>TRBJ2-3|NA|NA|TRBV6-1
TGTGCCAGCAGTGAACTCGGAAGCACAGATACGCAGTATTTT
CASSELGSTDTQYF
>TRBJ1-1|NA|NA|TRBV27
TGTGCCAGCAGTTTAGGGACAAGCATGAACACTGAAGCTTTCTTT
CASSLGTSMNTEAFF
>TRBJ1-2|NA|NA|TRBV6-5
TGTGCCAGCAGGCCCTCTCGACCTCGCTATGGCTACACCTTC
CASRPSRPRYGYTF
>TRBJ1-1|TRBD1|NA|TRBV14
TGTGCCAGCAGCCAACTCGGGACAGGGAACACTGAAGCTTTCTTT
CASSQLGTGNTEAFF
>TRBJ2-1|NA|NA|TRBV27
TGTGCCACCTACTTGGGGAGACCCTACAATGAGCAGTTCTTC
CATYLGRPYNEQFF
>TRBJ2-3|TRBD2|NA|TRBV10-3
TGTGCCATCAGTGAACTAGCGGGAGGGCCTCAGGGCACAGATACGCAGTATTTT
CAISELAGGPQGTDTQYF
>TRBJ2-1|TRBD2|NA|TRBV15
TGTGCCACCAGCGGGACGGGACTAGCGGGAGGAGGCGATGAGCAGTTCTTC
CATSGTGLAGGGDEQFF
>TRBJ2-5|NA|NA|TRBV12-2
TGTGCAAGTCGCTTAGCGCAGGGCAGCCAACGGGGGACCCAGTACTTC
CASRLAQGSQRGTQYF
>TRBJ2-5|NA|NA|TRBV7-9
TGTGCCAGCAGCTTTGTAGGGGAGACCCAGTACTTC
CASSFVGETQYF
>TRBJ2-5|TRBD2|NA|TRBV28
TGTGCCAGCAGCATCTCGGGACTAGCGGGGCGCCGTTGGAGGTTTGAGACCCAGTACTTC
CASSISGLAGRRWRFETQYF
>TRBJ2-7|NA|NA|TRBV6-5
TGTGCCAGCAGTTCCCCCGGAGGGTACGAGCAGTACTTC
CASSSPGGYEQYF
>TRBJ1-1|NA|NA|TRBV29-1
TGCAGCGTGGCACGGGGGGACACTGAAGCTTTCTTT
CSVARGDTEAFF
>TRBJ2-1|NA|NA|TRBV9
TGTGCCAGCAGCGTAGGATGGGGGCGCGGGTTTGGTGAGCAGTTCTTC
CASSVGWGRGFGEQFF
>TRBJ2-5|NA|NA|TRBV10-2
TGCGCCAGCAAACACCCGGACTGGCAAGAGACCCAGTACTTC
CASKHPDWQETQYF
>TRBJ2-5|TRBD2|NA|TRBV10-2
TGCGCCAGCAGTGAGCGGAGCGGGAGGCGCCGGGGGACCCAGTACTTC
CASSERSGRRRGTQYF
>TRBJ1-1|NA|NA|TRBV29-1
TGCAGCGTGGGTAGAGACGGGAAGAACACTGAAGCTTTCTTT
CSVGRDGKNTEAFF
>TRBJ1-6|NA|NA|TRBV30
TGTGCCTGCCAAAGGGACCGAATTTCACCCCTCCACTTT
CACQRDRISPLHF
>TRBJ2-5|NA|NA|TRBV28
TGTGCCAGCAGTTTATTGGCGGGAGAGACCCAGTACTTC
CASSLLAGETQYF
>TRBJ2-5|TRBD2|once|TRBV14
TGTGCCAGCAGCCGCTCTAGCGGGAGTTGGCAAGAGACCCAGTACTTC
CASSRSSGSWQETQYF
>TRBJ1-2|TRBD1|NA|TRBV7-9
TGTGCCAGCAGCCCCCAGTTGGGGACAGGGGATCCCTATGGCTACACCTTC
CASSPQLGTGDPYGYTF
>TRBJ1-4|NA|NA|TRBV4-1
TGCGCCAGCAGCCAAGGAGTAGGAGGAACTAATGAAAAACTGTTTTTT
CASSQGVGGTNEKLFF
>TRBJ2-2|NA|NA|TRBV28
TGTGCCAGCAGTTTAACGACCGGGGAGCTGTTTTTT
CASSLTTGELFF
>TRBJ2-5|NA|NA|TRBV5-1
TGCGCCAGCAGCTTGGTTGGGGAGAGGGGAGAGACCCAGTACTTC
CASSLVGERGETQYF
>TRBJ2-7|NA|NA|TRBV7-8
TGTGCCAGCAGCTCGCAGCAGTCCTCCTACGAGCAGTACTTC
CASSSQQSSYEQYF
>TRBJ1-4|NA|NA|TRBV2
TGTGCCAGCAGTGGGGGGGAAAAACTGTTTTTT
CASSGGEKLFF
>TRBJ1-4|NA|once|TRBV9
TGTGCCAGCAGCGTAGAGCCTGCAAGCGAAAAACTGTTTTTT
CASSVEPASEKLFF
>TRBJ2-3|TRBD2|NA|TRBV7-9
TGTGCCAGCAGCCATAGCGGGAGGCCTAGCACAGATACGCAGTATTTT
CASSHSGRPSTDTQYF
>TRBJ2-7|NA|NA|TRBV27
TGTGCCAGCAGTCTCCGGGGCCAGGAGCAGTACTTC
CASSLRGQEQYF
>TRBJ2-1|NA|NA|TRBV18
TGTGCCAGCTCACCACCGCTGCGGGACCTCTACAATGAGCAGTTCTTC
CASSPPLRDLYNEQFF
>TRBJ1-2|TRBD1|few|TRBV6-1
TGTGCCAGCAGGGCCCTACAGGGGCACTATGGCTACACCTTC
CASRALQGHYGYTF
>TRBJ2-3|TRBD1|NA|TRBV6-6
TGTGCCAGCAGTTACCCCGGGACAGGGTCAGATACGCAGTATTTT
CASSYPGTGSDTQYF
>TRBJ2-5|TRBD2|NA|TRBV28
TGTGCCAGCAGTTTCCTCGGGGAGGGGCTTCAAGAGACCCAGTACTTC
CASSFLGEGLQETQYF
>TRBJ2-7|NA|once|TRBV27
TGTGCCAGCCGGCTCGTTGGAGCGCACCACGAGCAGTACTTC
CASRLVGAHHEQYF
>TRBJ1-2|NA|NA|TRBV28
TGTGCCAGCAGATTCTCGGGGCTGACCCTAGGCTACACCTTC
CASRFSGLTLGYTF
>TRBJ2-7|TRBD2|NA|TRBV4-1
TGCGCCAGCAGCCATGGGACTAGCGGGACCTACGAGCAGTACTTC
CASSHGTSGTYEQYF